Each of the 4 T cell receptor beta chains below was sequenced from the same sample in a study of CD8 T cells in ankylosing spondylitis (dated by TCRdb to 2015 to 2018). The library came from 5' RACE. Sequenced on an Illumina HiSeq 2500. TCRdb applied fastp at Q25 and MiXCR to the public reads, then kept only in-frame beta chains. CDR3 protein duplicates are merged, each entry listing the most common genes and DNA. A total of over 200,000 distinct CDR3 sequences appear in this sample, about 10% of them only once. The ten most abundant clones make up approximately 20% of the sample. The sequenced material came from blood, either unsorted or a sorted T cell fraction (not recorded which). These receptors all stem from a male donor with ankylosing spondylitis or in good health (not recorded which).

Comments on this clonotype: A read error may explain this, as a much larger clone is one base away. The genes are TRBV12-3 or TRBV12-4 and TRBJ2-7; D is ambiguous. The CDR3 runs to 12 residues. The CDR3 is CAISSVGHEQYF. The CDR3 nucleotides are TGTGCCATCAGTTCTGTTGGGCACGAGCAGTACTTC.

In regard to this clonotype: This may arise from a read error, as a much more abundant clone is one base away. This chain joins TRBV5-1 and TRBJ1-2; 8 bases match TRBD1. CDR3 length: 14 residues. Per germline, CDR1 SGHRS and CDR2 YFSETQ. The chain's CDR3 is CASSIDRGGYGDTF. DNA for the CDR3: TGCGCCAGCAGCATCGACAGGGGCGGCTATGGCGACACCTTC. The whole variable domain, remainder taken from reference TRBV5-1 and TRBJ1-2, is KAGVTQTPRYLIKTRGQQVTLSCSPISGHRSVSWYQQTPGQGLQFLFEYFSETQRNKGNFPGRFSGRQFSNSRSEMNVSTLELGDSALYLCASSIDRGGYGDTFGSGTRLTVV.

DNA of the CDR3: TGTGCCAGCAGCTCGTATCCGGACCTTCAGTACTTC. Encoded protein: CASSSYPDLQYF. V gene TRBV12-3 or TRBV12-4 combines with J gene TRBJ2-7; no reliable D call. The CDR3 is 12 residues long. The V end was cut by 6 bases, the J end by 10 bases, with 16 bases between.

Note on this clonotype: This may be a read error, as it is one base from a much larger clone. The J gene is TRBJ1-2, the V gene TRBV12-3 or TRBV12-4; D might be TRBD1 (5 bases). Deletions cut 5 bases from V and 4 bases from J, with 14 bases between. This CDR3 spans 14 amino acids. The DNA of the CDR3 is TGTGCCAGCAGTCTGCCACAGGAGAGCTATGGCTACACCTTC. Amino acid sequence: CASSLPQESYGYTF.